The rows below give T cell receptor beta chains drawn from one sample of a study of cytomegalovirus exposure and HLA in healthy donors. The protocol was immunoSEQ multiplex PCR, while the TCRdb copy is restricted to in-frame clones and leaves out a portion. The repertoire holds some 200,000 clones, with about three quarters as singletons. Sequencing was performed on PBMCs. All receptors come from a man in his late teens or twenties in good health and CMV-seronegative. The CDR3 runs from the conserved cysteine through the conserved F or W. A D gene is named only where the DNA matches it firmly. Clone size, where shown, is once, few, many, or a class for clones that have expanded.

len	v_gene	d_gene	j_gene	abundance	CDR3aa	CDR3nt
13	TRBV11-2	.	TRBJ2-7	.	CASSLGGSYEQYF	TGTGCCAGCAGCTTAGGGGGCAGCTACGAGCAGTACTTC
11	TRBV27	.	TRBJ2-1	.	CASRLDYEQFF	TGTGCCAGCAGACTCGATTATGAGCAGTTCTTC
11	TRBV12-5	TRBD1	TRBJ2-1	.	CASGFRDRGFF	TGTGCTAGTGGTTTCCGGGACAGGGGGTTCTTC
14	TRBV11-2	.	TRBJ1-2	.	CASSLDWDFYGYTF	TGTGCCAGCAGCTTAGATTGGGACTTTTATGGCTACACCTTC
15	TRBV4-3	.	TRBJ2-1	.	CASSQESTDYNEQFF	TGCGCCAGCAGCCAAGAGTCGACAGATTACAATGAGCAGTTCTTC
13	TRBV7-9	.	TRBJ1-1	.	CASSLDRDTEAFF	TGTGCCAGCAGCTTAGACAGGGACACTGAAGCTTTCTTT
14	TRBV4-3	.	TRBJ2-5	.	CASSQAGVQETQYF	TGCGCCAGCAGCCAAGCCGGGGTTCAAGAGACCCAGTACTTC
15	TRBV4-3	TRBD2	TRBJ2-1	.	CASSPFGTSVDEQFF	TGCGCCAGCAGCCCCTTCGGGACTAGCGTTGATGAGCAGTTCTTC
18	TRBV28	TRBD1	TRBJ2-4	.	CASSLARGRDLAKNIQYF	TGTGCCAGCAGTTTGGCCAGGGGGCGCGATCTGGCCAAAAACATTCAGTACTTC
17	TRBV10-3	TRBD2	TRBJ2-1	.	CAITGTSGGNSYNEQFF	TGTGCCATCACGGGGACTAGCGGGGGGAACTCCTACAATGAGCAGTTCTTC
10	TRBV30	.	TRBJ1-3	.	CAWGGNTIYF	TGTGCCTGGGGCGGAAACACCATATATTTT
15	TRBV27	TRBD1	TRBJ2-1	.	CASTYFGTGDDEQFF	TGTGCCAGCACTTATTTCGGGACAGGGGACGATGAGCAGTTCTTC
16	TRBV4-3	.	TRBJ1-2	.	CASSQDSAGVNYGYTF	TGCGCCAGCAGCCAAGATAGCGCAGGGGTCAACTATGGCTACACCTTC
15	TRBV21-1	.	TRBJ1-2	.	CASSPIRTGHYGYTF	TGTGCCAGCAGCCCGATACGAACAGGCCACTATGGCTACACCTTC
14	TRBV7-8	.	TRBJ1-1	.	CASSSLNLSTEAFF	TGTGCCAGCAGCTCACTCAATTTGAGCACTGAAGCTTTCTTT
14	TRBV9	.	TRBJ2-7	.	CASSAGGISYEQYF	TGTGCCAGCAGCGCTGGGGGGATCTCCTACGAGCAGTACTTC
14	TRBV5-6	TRBD1	TRBJ1-4	.	CASTATGGDEKLFF	TGTGCCAGCACCGCGACAGGGGGCGATGAAAAACTGTTTTTT
14	TRBV7-2	.	TRBJ1-5	.	CASSFEGAGQPQHF	TGTGCCAGCAGCTTCGAAGGGGCAGGTCAGCCCCAGCATTTT
12	TRBV27	TRBD1	TRBJ1-1	.	CASSRGGQKAFF	TGTGCCAGCAGTCGGGGGGGACAGAAAGCTTTCTTT
14	TRBV14	.	TRBJ1-6	.	CASSHSAGNSPLHF	TGTGCCAGCAGCCATTCCGCGGGGAATTCACCCCTCCACTTT
15	TRBV4-3	.	TRBJ2-1	once	CASSRSGPGWDEQFF	TGCGCCAGCAGCCGGAGCGGGCCGGGATGGGATGAGCAGTTCTTC
14	TRBV7-2	.	TRBJ1-5	.	CASSLARGGQPQHF	TGTGCCAGCAGCTTAGCCCGGGGGGGCCAGCCCCAGCATTTT
17	TRBV4-3	.	TRBJ1-6	once	CASSQDQGAGNNSPLHF	TGCGCCAGCAGCCAAGATCAGGGTGCCGGCAATAATTCACCCCTCCACTTT
15	TRBV6-5	TRBD1	TRBJ2-7	.	CASSYGGQGAYEQYF	TGTGCCAGCAGTTACGGCGGCCAGGGGGCCTACGAGCAGTACTTC
14	TRBV5-6	.	TRBJ2-1	.	CASSLGVLRNEQFF	TGTGCCAGCAGCTTGGGAGTACTTCGAAATGAGCAGTTCTTC
13	TRBV30	.	TRBJ1-1	.	CAWSVSIRAEAFF	TGTGCCTGGAGTGTGAGTATTCGGGCTGAAGCTTTCTTT
13	TRBV6-5	.	TRBJ2-1	.	CASSYSQGNEQFF	TGTGCCAGCAGTTACTCGCAGGGCAATGAGCAGTTCTTC
18	TRBV9	TRBD2	TRBJ2-3	.	CASSSPTPAGDLTDTQYF	TGTGCCAGCAGCTCCCCAACCCCAGCGGGGGACCTCACAGATACGCAGTATTTT
16	TRBV5-4	TRBD1	TRBJ1-1	.	CASSRPGTDMNTEAFF	TGTGCCAGCAGCCGACCCGGGACAGACATGAACACTGAAGCTTTCTTT
12	TRBV19	TRBD1	TRBJ1-2	.	CVAKGTGHGYTF	TGTGTTGCGAAGGGGACAGGGCATGGCTACACCTTC
15	TRBV12-5	.	TRBJ2-5	.	CASTTLPSRQETQYF	TGTGCTAGTACTACCCTCCCGAGCCGCCAAGAGACCCAGTACTTC
14	TRBV6-1	.	TRBJ2-3	.	CASSEVTVVDTQYF	TGTGCCAGCAGTGAAGTGACAGTTGTAGATACGCAGTATTTT
16	TRBV19	.	TRBJ1-1	few	CASRSPPLGPNTEAFF	TGTGCCAGCCGAAGCCCGCCATTGGGGCCAAACACTGAAGCTTTCTTT
15	TRBV29-1	TRBD1	TRBJ1-2	few	CSVEDLGQGADGYTF	TGCAGCGTTGAAGACTTGGGACAGGGGGCTGATGGCTACACCTTC
14	TRBV6-1	TRBD1	TRBJ1-3	few	CASSETGSGNTIYF	TGTGCCAGCAGTGAGACAGGGTCTGGAAACACCATATATTTT
19	TRBV19	TRBD2	TRBJ2-2	.	CASSITLFPGTRNTGELFF	TGTGCCAGTAGTATCACCCTCTTCCCCGGGACTAGAAACACCGGGGAGCTGTTTTTT
14	TRBV30	.	TRBJ2-7	.	CAWSVPSRELEQYF	TGTGCCTGGAGTGTACCATCCAGGGAACTCGAGCAGTACTTC
13	TRBV6-5	.	TRBJ1-2	.	CASSVTGSYGYTF	TGTGCCAGCAGTGTGACAGGTTCCTATGGCTACACCTTC
16	TRBV2	TRBD2	TRBJ2-7	.	CASSPGERGSSYEQYF	TGTGCCAGCAGTCCGGGGGAGCGGGGGTCCTCCTACGAGCAGTACTTC
16	TRBV4-2	.	TRBJ2-3	.	CASSPGGRASTDTQYF	TGTGCCAGCAGCCCCGGTGGGCGGGCGAGCACAGATACGCAGTATTTT
13	TRBV28	TRBD1	TRBJ2-7	.	CATIQGSDGEQYF	TGTGCCACCATACAGGGGTCTGACGGCGAGCAGTACTTC
18	TRBV11-2	TRBD2	TRBJ2-7	.	CASSLAAGGSQFPYEQYF	TGTGCCAGCAGCTTAGCAGCGGGAGGCTCGCAATTTCCCTACGAGCAGTACTTC
15	TRBV7-2	.	TRBJ2-1	.	CASSPPGTHYNEQFF	TGTGCCAGCAGCCCCCCCGGGACTCACTACAATGAGCAGTTCTTC
15	TRBV30	TRBD2	TRBJ2-3	.	CAWSLAGGRRDTQYF	TGTGCCTGGAGCCTAGCGGGGGGCCGACGGGATACGCAGTATTTT
14	TRBV7-3	.	TRBJ2-1	.	CASSLSQDKGEQFF	TGTGCCAGCAGCTTATCACAGGATAAGGGTGAGCAGTTCTTC